The 22 T cell receptor beta chains given below trace back to one sample, sequenced in a study of T-cell reconstitution after alpha-beta-depleted transplantation in children. Using unique molecular identifiers, the investigators prepared the TCRbeta library. TCRdb recomputed calls from the PCR reads with MiXCR, one row per CDR3 protein. The data show about 120,000 distinct CDR3 sequences, around a tenth seen once. Here the sequenced sample was PBMCs, taken before TCRalphabeta/CD19-depleted stem cell transplant. The receptors were sampled from a boy aged 2 to 9 with acute lymphoblastic leukemia, due to receive a stem cell transplant.

This clonotype was counted at least ten times. The V call is TRBV7-6, the J call TRBJ1-2, with 10 positions matching TRBD1. V trimming: 4 bases; J trimming: 3 bases; junction bases outside the gene matches: 5. Germline V lookup: CDR1 SGHVS, CDR2 FNYEAQ. The CDR3 extends over 15 amino acids. In DNA, the CDR3 is TGTGCCAGCAGCTCAGGACAGGGGGTTGACTATGGCTACACCTTC. The encoded protein is CASSSGQGVDYGYTF.

The chain uses TRBV12-5 and TRBJ2-1, with a possible D match to TRBD1 (6 bases). CDR3 length equals 17 residues. Germline CDR1 reads LGHNT; CDR2 reads FRNRAP. V dropped 5 bases and J dropped 3 bases, with 20 bases sitting between them. CDR3 sequence reads: CASGPTIRDTSYNEQFF. The CDR3 coding sequence is TGTGCTAGTGGTCCTACTATAAGGGACACCAGCTACAATGAGCAGTTCTTC.

This clonotype was counted ten times or more. The gene calls are TRBV20-1 and TRBJ1-2; 10 bases line up with TRBD1. The V gene end was trimmed by 1 base and the J gene end by 7 bases; junction bases not matched to a gene: 3. From germline, CDR1 is DFQATT and CDR2 SNEGSKA (reference sequence). This CDR3 has 13 amino acids. CDR3 bases: TGCAGTGCTAGAGGCGGGACAGGGGCTGGCTACACCTTC. Translated, it gives CSARGGTGAGYTF.

This rearrangement joins TRBV29-1 to TRBJ2-1, with D possibly TRBD1 on 6 matching bases. The germline V gene encodes CDR1 SQVTM and CDR2 ANQGSEA. This CDR3 contains 14 residues. V shed 1 base and J shed 0 bases, with 7 bases lying between them. This CDR3 reads CSVEGGGSYNEQFF. As DNA, the CDR3 is TGCAGCGTTGAAGGAGGGGGCTCCTACAATGAGCAGTTCTTC.

This clonotype was counted at least ten times. The chain links TRBV20-1 to TRBJ2-3; possible D gene TRBD2, 5 bases. The germline V gene has CDR1 DFQATT and CDR2 SNEGSKA (reference sequence). The ends were cut back, 5 bases at V and 0 bases at J, with 15 bases in the middle. This CDR3 is 15 amino acids long. CDR3: CSARAFSESTDTQYF. The CDR3 region has the DNA TGCAGTGCTCGAGCCTTTAGCGAGAGCACAGATACGCAGTATTTT.

This clonotype has a handful of counts. The chain combines TRBV2 with TRBJ1-3; no clear D gene. V was shortened by 6 bases and J by 0 bases, with 12 bases between the two germline ends. Germline V gene data show CDR1 as SNHLY and CDR2 as FYNNEI. The CDR3 runs 15 residues. The CDR3 nucleotides are TGTGCCAGCAGGGCCTTCGCCGCCTCTGGAAACACCATATATTTT. This sequence encodes CASRAFAASGNTIYF.

This clonotype appeared a few times. The chain is built from TRBV7-3 and TRBJ2-5; D unresolved. The germline V gene has CDR1 SGHTA and CDR2 FQGTGA. There are 13 residues in the CDR3. V dropped 5 bases and J dropped 4 bases, with 11 bases sitting between them. DNA for the CDR3: TGTGCCAGCAGCCGGATATCGGGAGAGACCCAGTACTTC. The encoded protein is CASSRISGETQYF.

The table lists this clonotype with a few counts. The CDR3, as DNA: TGTGCCAGCAGCAGGGTTTTGGGCAATGAGCAGTTCTTC. Translating gives CASSRVLGNEQFF. The rearrangement uses TRBV3-1 and TRBJ2-1; D not resolved. The CDR3 runs 13 residues. Per the germline V gene, CDR1 is LGHDT and CDR2 is YNNKEL (reference sequence). Trimming pared 5 bases from V and 6 bases from J, leaving 11 bases between.

This clonotype was counted a few times. The CDR3 here is CASSPLLGGDSPLHF. The DNA for the CDR3 is TGTGCCAGCTCACCACTTCTGGGGGGAGATTCACCCCTCCACTTT. The V and J genes are TRBV18 and TRBJ1-6; a possible D gene is TRBD1 (5 bases). The length of the CDR3 is 15 residues. The V end was cut by 1 base, the J end by 8 bases, with 12 bases between. Germline CDR1 reads KGHSH; CDR2 reads LQKENI.

V usage is TRBV25-1 and J usage is TRBJ1-1, with a possible D match to TRBD1 (6 bases). The CDR3 has 14 amino acids. The V end was cut by 5 bases, the J end by 1 base, with 11 bases between. Germline V gene lookup returns CDR1 MGHDK and CDR2 SYGVNS. Here the CDR3 reads CASSKAGQNTEAFF. CDR3 nucleotides: TGTGCCAGCAGTAAAGCGGGACAGAACACTGAAGCTTTCTTT.

This clonotype was seen a few times. The rearrangement joins TRBV19 to TRBJ2-4, with D maybe TRBD2 (5 bases). Germline values: CDR1 LNHDA, CDR2 SQIVND (reference sequence). Trimming cost V 3 bases and J 0 bases, with 9 bases left between them. This CDR3 is built from 15 residues. CDR3 region: CASSMGVLAKNIQYF. CDR3 nucleotide sequence: TGTGCCAGTAGTATGGGAGTTCTAGCCAAAAACATTCAGTACTTC.

The chain combines TRBV6-1 with TRBJ1-1; maybe TRBD1 (6 bases). Germline CDR1 is MNHNS and CDR2 is SASEGT. The CDR3 length is 16 residues. Between the trimmed V and J ends, which lost 6 bases and 7 bases, there was a span of 24 bases. The chain's CDR3 is CASSPYGGGGLNEAFF. The DNA for the CDR3 is TGTGCCAGCAGCCCTTACGGGGGAGGGGGGCTGAATGAAGCTTTCTTT.

V is TRBV18 and J is TRBJ2-1; D remains ambiguous. V was trimmed by 2 bases and J by 5 bases, leaving 13 bases between them. CDR1 is KGHSH and CDR2 is LQKENI in the germline V gene. This CDR3 has 15 residues. CDR3 DNA sequence: TGTGCCAGCTCACCAAGAACGAGAGTTGACAATGAGCAGTTCTTC. Translated: CASSPRTRVDNEQFF. Full variable domain (remainder filled in from reference TRBV18 and TRBJ2-1): NAGVMQNPRHLVRRRGQEARLRCSPMKGHSHVYWYRQLPEEGLKFMVYLQKENIIDESGMPKERFSAEFPKEGPSILRIQQVVRGDSAAYFCASSPRTRVDNEQFFGPGTRLTVL.

This clonotype has a handful of counts. The CDR3 bases are TGTGCCAGCAGCTTGGGGGGATTGGCTGAAGCTTTCTTT. This encodes CASSLGGLAEAFF. The chain employs TRBV7-9 and TRBJ1-1, with TRBD1 as a possible D gene (5 bases). This CDR3 contains 13 residues. From germline, CDR1 is SEHNR and CDR2 FQNEAQ (reference sequence). Trimming removed 3 bases at V and 6 bases at J, with 11 bases between.

There are many counts of this clonotype. This chain joins TRBV7-2 and TRBJ1-1; a possible D gene is TRBD1 (5 bases). Trimming pared 1 base from V and 9 bases from J, leaving 9 bases between. Per the germline V gene, CDR1 is SGHTA and CDR2 is FQGNSA. CDR3 length equals 12 residues. The CDR3 region is CASSLVSGKAFF. In nucleotides, the CDR3 is TGTGCCAGCAGCTTAGTTTCAGGGAAAGCTTTCTTT.

Only a few counts were recorded for this clonotype. The gene calls are TRBV20-1 and TRBJ1-5, with D hard to call. V was shortened by 5 bases and J by 2 bases, with 10 bases between the two germline ends. The germline CDR1 and CDR2 sequences are DFQATT and SNEGSKA (reference sequence). This CDR3 contains 13 residues. The CDR3 sequence: CSAGSDGNQPQHF. DNA for the CDR3: TGCAGTGCTGGATCGGATGGCAATCAGCCCCAGCATTTT.

This clonotype was observed many times. The rearrangement links TRBV12-3 or TRBV12-4 to TRBJ2-3, with D unclear. This CDR3 is 12 amino acids long. V shed 6 bases and J shed 0 bases, with 4 bases lying between them. The CDR3 DNA reads as TGTGCCAGCAGGCCTAGCACAGATACGCAGTATTTT. Its translation: CASRPSTDTQYF.

Ten or more counts support this clonotype. The chain carries TRBV12-3 or TRBV12-4 and TRBJ2-6, with a tentative D call TRBD1 (6 bases). V was clipped by 1 base and J by 4 bases, with 11 bases between them. The CDR3 length is 16 residues. CDR3 sequence reads: CASSLVLGAGANVLTF. The CDR3 coding sequence is TGTGCCAGCAGTTTAGTCTTGGGGGCCGGGGCCAACGTCCTGACTTTC.

At least ten counts were recorded for this clonotype. The chain is built from TRBV6-1 and TRBJ1-2; D call uncertain. The CDR3 totals 15 residues. Germline V gene sequence: CDR1 MNHNS, CDR2 SASEGT. V gave up 2 bases and J gave up 7 bases, with 17 bases separating them. CDR3 residues: CASSEPATATFGYTF. The CDR3 DNA reads as TGTGCCAGCAGTGAACCCGCGACTGCCACCTTTGGCTACACCTTC.

This clonotype has at least ten counts. This sequence joins TRBV6-1 and TRBJ2-7; no reliable D call. The CDR3 spans 13 residues. The V end was cut by 5 bases, the J end by 4 bases, with 12 bases between. Looked up from germline, CDR1 is MNHNS and CDR2 is SASEGT. CDR3 DNA sequence: TGTGCCAGCAGTCCCGGCTCGAGGTACGAGCAGTACTTC. It translates to CASSPGSRYEQYF.

V gene TRBV5-1 combines with J gene TRBJ2-5; TRBD2 aligns across 12 bases. J gave up 3 bases and V 1 base, and 7 bases lay outside the gene matches. Germline values: CDR1 SGHRS, CDR2 YFSETQ. This CDR3 spans 17 amino acids. The CDR3 nucleotides read TGCGCCAGCAGCTTGACCCCGACTAGCGGGAGAGAAGAGACCCAGTACTTC. Translation gives CASSLTPTSGREETQYF. The whole variable domain, filled in from reference TRBV5-1 and TRBJ2-5, reads KAGVTQTPRYLIKTRGQQVTLSCSPISGHRSVSWYQQTPGQGLQFLFEYFSETQRNKGNFPGRFSGRQFSNSRSEMNVSTLELGDSALYLCASSLTPTSGREETQYFGPGTRLLVL.

This clonotype was recorded at least ten times. The gene calls are TRBV12-3 or TRBV12-4 and TRBJ2-3, with 8 bases lining up with TRBD1. Germline trimming cut 5 bases from V and 4 bases from J; bases unmatched to any gene: 5. CDR3 size: 14 residues. The CDR3 reads CASSKDRAADTQYF. In nucleotides, the CDR3 is TGTGCCAGCAGTAAGGACAGGGCAGCAGATACGCAGTATTTT.